This TCR beta chain was sequenced for a study of T cells in tumors after PD-1 blockade. Points on this clone: Its antigen is still unknown.

Here immunoSEQ multiplex PCR was the method, and the copy in TCRdb shows in-frame clones only, minus some. The top ten clones hold roughly 4% of a sample with fewer than 55,000 clones, 65% to 85% of them seen once. The study's findings and limits: Some novel exhausted tumor clones appeared in pre-treatment blood, suggesting peripheral recruitment.

The CDR3 spans 17 residues. CDR1 and CDR2 (germline): SEHNR, FQNEAQ (reference sequence). Trimming cost V 1 base and J 1 base; bases outside gene matches: 7. The specimen was PBMCs, collected before anti-PD-1 treatment. This sequence joins TRBV7-9 and TRBJ1-1, with TRBD1 matching 9 bases. This clonotype originated in a human donor with basal cell carcinoma. The DNA of the CDR3 is TGTGCCAGCAGCTTAGAGTGGGGACAGGGAGGGAACACTGAAGCTTTCTTT. It codes for CASSLEWGQGGNTEAFF.